This T cell receptor beta chain was identified during a study of cytomegalovirus exposure and HLA in healthy donors. Study results and caveats: When analyzed later, the rates of TCR association showed variation by HLA locus, with DRB1 the most and HLA-C the fewest. Diagnosis of cytomegalovirus status made by the classifier reportedly showed high specificity and sensitivity.

The CDR3 sequence is 12 residues long. V gave up 4 bases and J gave up 14 bases, with 15 bases separating them. Germline loops: CDR1 ENHRY, CDR2 SYGVKD. With 60 Vbeta and 13 Jbeta primers, the PCR was carried out. Per the original methods: Roughly 81 million unique TCR beta chains, roughly 12 million shared, were counted in a later analysis. Sequencing used immunoSEQ multiplex PCR; TCRdb keeps in-frame clones, though not all of them. Clonal size and the V and J genes are those of that table, whereas D and trimming came from the DNA. The table lists around 67,000 clones, less than 80% of them singletons. In this sample, this clone turned up a few times. Its antigen is currently unknown.

This clonotype was sampled from a woman between 50 and 59 years old in good health and CMV-seronegative. The sequenced sample consisted of PBMCs. The chain combines TRBV10-3 with TRBJ1-3; D ambiguous. The CDR3 bases are TGTGCCATCAGTGGACCGACACCTACCTTATATTTT. This codes for CAISGPTPTLYF.